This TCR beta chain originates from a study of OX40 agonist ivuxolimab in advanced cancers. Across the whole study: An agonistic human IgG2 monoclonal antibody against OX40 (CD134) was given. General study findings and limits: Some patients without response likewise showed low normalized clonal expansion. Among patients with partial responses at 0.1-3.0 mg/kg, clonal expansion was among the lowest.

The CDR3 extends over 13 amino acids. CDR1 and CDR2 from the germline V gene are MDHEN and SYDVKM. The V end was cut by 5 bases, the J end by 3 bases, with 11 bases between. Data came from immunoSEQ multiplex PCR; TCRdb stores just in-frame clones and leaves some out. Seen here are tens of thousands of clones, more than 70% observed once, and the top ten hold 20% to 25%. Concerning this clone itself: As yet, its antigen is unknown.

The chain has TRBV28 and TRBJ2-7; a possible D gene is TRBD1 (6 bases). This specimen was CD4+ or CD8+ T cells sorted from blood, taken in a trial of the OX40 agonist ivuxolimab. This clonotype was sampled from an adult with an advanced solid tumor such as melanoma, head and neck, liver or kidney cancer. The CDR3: CASSIQQGYEQYF. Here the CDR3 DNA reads TGTGCCAGCAGTATCCAACAGGGCTACGAGCAGTACTTC.